This note documents a single T cell receptor (beta chain) sequence. The CDR3 extends 3 residues past the end of the read, so its final part is completed from the germline J gene. Germline V CDR1 and CDR2: SGHNT, YENEEA. V lost 1 base, J lost 4 bases, and 4 bases lay in between. There are 12 residues in the CDR3. This sample is drawn from a study of T cells in women clearing cervical HPV infection. Each participant carried one incident cervical HPV16 infection only. HPV was found by MY09/MY11 PCR and dot-blot genotyping. Using immunoSEQ multiplex PCR, the repertoire was profiled, and TCRdb retains in-frame clones only, with some absent. This sample lists about 28,000 clones; its ten largest clones have roughly 16%.

Sequenced material: blood buffy coat. The V and J genes are TRBV11-3 and TRBJ1-1; no firm D call. This clonotype was sampled from a woman aged 18 to 75 with a cervical HPV16 infection that either progressed to CIN3+ or cleared (not recorded which). CDR3 DNA (partial): TGTGCCAGCAGCTTAGCCAGCACTGAA. Amino acid sequence: CASSLASTE. The entire CDR3 protein reads CASSLASTEAFF.